This TCR beta chain was observed in a study of blood T cell repertoires in COVID-19. Study-wide background: COVID-19 samples, acute and convalescent, were from the United States, Italy and Spain.

This clone has a handful of counts. The V end was cut by 0 bases, the J end by 3 bases, with 9 bases between. There are 14 residues in the CDR3. CDR1 SGDLS and CDR2 YYNGEE come from the germline V gene. Original methodology: Counts of nucleated cells, estimated from reference gene primer amplification, were obtained. Some clones are missing from TCRdb's copy, which holds only in-frame ones; the method was immunoSEQ multiplex PCR. For V, J and clone size, that table is used; D and trimming come from the DNA. The table lists about 300,000 clones, more than 80% of them singletons. The receptor was isolated from a man aged 18 to 30 who had recovered from COVID-19. The specimen sequenced was peripheral blood. The chain has TRBV9 and TRBJ1-2; maybe TRBD1 (6 bases). CDR3 sequence (DNA): TGTGCCAGCAGCGTAGGGACAGACTACTATGGCTACACCTTC. Translation gives CASSVGTDYYGYTF.